The T cell receptor (beta chain) under discussion was sequenced for a study of blood T cell repertoires in COVID-19. Study background: From T cells, B-cell-depleted T cells, or PBMCs came the material, which was cDNA or gDNA.

Measured with immunoSEQ multiplex PCR; TCRdb has only the in-frame clones, and not every one. The table records over 250,000 clones, roughly 90% of them present only once. V was trimmed by 6 bases and J by 6 bases, leaving 18 bases between them. Germline assignment: CDR1 MDHEN and CDR2 SYDVKM. This CDR3 region has 16 residues. Enrollees, about 18 to 89 years old, lived in 25 or so US areas. Participants reported their clinical history, and cohort assignment relied on those reports. Two negative PCRs, clearance, or symptom resolution were required of recovered Cohort 3 donors. The sequenced material came from PBMCs or T cells enriched from blood (not recorded which). This sequence joins TRBV28 and TRBJ1-6; D remains unclear. This TCR was recovered from a woman aged 60 to 75 who had recovered from COVID-19. The CDR3 DNA follows: TGTGCCAGCAGCTCATGGAGGGCTGGAGGTAATTCACCCCTCCACTTT. It is translated as CASSSWRAGGNSPLHF.